The 11 T cell receptor beta chains reported below all come from one sample, sequenced in a study of blood T cell repertoires in COVID-19. Repertoires were generated with immunoSEQ multiplex PCR, while TCRdb's copy carries only in-frame clones and drops some. The sample lists around 94,000 clones, 70% to 90% seen once, with 2% to 2.5% in the top ten. Sequencing was performed on peripheral blood. These receptors all stem from a man in his forties or fifties with active COVID-19.

This chain links TRBV4-2 with TRBJ2-7; TRBD1 matches 11 bases. CDR1 and CDR2 (germline): LGHNA, YNFKEQ. The CDR3 has 15 amino acids. V lost 0 bases to trimming and J lost 7 bases; unmatched junction nucleotides: 5. CDR3 amino acids: CASSQEGTGGEEQYF. The DNA of the CDR3 is TGTGCCAGCAGCCAAGAGGGGACAGGGGGGGAAGAGCAGTACTTC.

This rearrangement joins TRBV4-2 to TRBJ1-1; D gene ambiguous. CDR1 is LGHNA and CDR2 is YNFKEQ in the germline V gene. Trimming removed 3 bases from V and 4 bases from J, with 9 bases in between. The CDR3 runs 13 residues. DNA for the CDR3: TGTGCCAGCAGCCAGGAAAGAGGCACTGAAGCTTTCTTT. Its translation is CASSQERGTEAFF.

The CDR3 region has the DNA TGTGCCAGCAGCGCCACAGGGGGCTGGCAGTACTTC. The encoded protein is CASSATGGWQYF. This chain joins TRBV3-1 (or the pseudogene TRBV3-2) and TRBJ2-7; 9 bases are shared with TRBD1. V was clipped by 5 bases and J by 9 bases; unmatched bases: 5. Germline CDR1 LGHDT, CDR2 YNNKEL (reference sequence). The CDR3 runs 12 residues.

This chain links TRBV2 with TRBJ1-1; perhaps TRBD1 as D (6 bases). CDR1 and CDR2 (germline): SNHLY, FYNNEI. Trimming took 11 bases from V and 0 from J, leaving 16 bases between them. The CDR3 length is 14 residues. CDR3 in DNA: TGTGCCGGCGGGGGCGGACGAATGAACACTGAAGCTTTCTTT. This gives the protein CAGGGGRMNTEAFF. The full variable domain, in which reference TRBV2 and TRBJ1-1 provide the parts outside the CDR3, is EPEVTQTPSHQVTQMGQEVILRCVPISNHLYFYWYRQILGQKVEFLVSFYNNEISEKSEIFDDQFSVERPDGSNFTLKIRSTKLEDSAMYFCAGGGGRMNTEAFFGQGTRLTVV.

The CDR3 DNA reads as TGTGCCAGCAGTTCAATATGGGGGGAACAGGGGGCTGTTACGCAGTATTTT. Its protein product is CASSSIWGEQGAVTQYF. The chain recombines TRBV27 with TRBJ2-3, with 9 bases that match TRBD1. J was trimmed by 8 bases and V by 4 bases; bases with no gene match: 16. Per germline, CDR1 MNHEY and CDR2 SMNVEV (reference sequence). The CDR3 covers 17 residues.

The CDR3 DNA is TGTGCCAGCTCCTTGACGGGACAGGGGTTCTACGAGCAGTACTTC. Amino acids: CASSLTGQGFYEQYF. V gene TRBV2 combines with J gene TRBJ2-7; 10 bases match TRBD1. The germline CDR1 and CDR2 sequences are SNHLY and FYNNEI. V lost 8 bases, J lost 3 bases, and 10 bases stayed unmatched. This CDR3 has 15 residues.

The J gene is TRBJ2-4, the V gene TRBV18, with TRBD1 as a possible D gene (5 bases). Between the trimmed V and J ends, which lost 0 bases and 2 bases, there was a span of 11 bases. Germline loops: CDR1 KGHSH, CDR2 LQKENI. The CDR3 consists of 16 residues. The chain's CDR3 is CASSPPQGGSKNIQYF. The CDR3 nucleotides are TGTGCCAGCTCACCACCCCAGGGTGGGTCCAAAAACATTCAGTACTTC.

This clone was seen a handful of times. The genes are TRBV3-1 (or the pseudogene TRBV3-2) and TRBJ1-3; no firm D call. The CDR3 contains 15 residues. Trimming shortened V by 6 bases and J by 0 bases, and 12 bases separated the two germline ends. Looked up from germline, CDR1 is LGHDT and CDR2 is YNNKEL (reference sequence). The CDR3 DNA reads TGTGCCAGCAGTCGTGGCCTTATCTCTGGAAACACCATATATTTT. Its translation is CASSRGLISGNTIYF.

This chain connects TRBV27 to TRBJ1-6; 8 bases agree with TRBD1. The CDR3 is 16 amino acids. Germline loops: CDR1 MNHEY, CDR2 SMNVEV (reference sequence). J lost 6 bases, V lost 2 bases, and 6 bases had no gene match. The CDR3 here is CASSLNRDRFNSPLHF. The CDR3 DNA follows: TGTGCCAGCAGTTTAAATAGGGACAGGTTTAATTCACCCCTCCACTTT.

V is TRBV7-2 and J is TRBJ1-3, with D unresolved. Trimming removed 5 bases from V and 4 bases from J, with 9 bases in between. CDR3 length: 13 amino acids. Germline CDR1 SGHTA, CDR2 FQGNSA. CDR3 nucleotides: TGTGCCAGCAGCGCCGACATCGGAAACACCATATATTTT. As protein: CASSADIGNTIYF.

The CDR3 sequence: CASSDRSGGATDTQYF. In nucleotides, the CDR3 is TGTGCCAGCAGTGACCGGAGCGGGGGGGCTACAGATACGCAGTATTTT. The gene calls are TRBV6-4 and TRBJ2-3; TRBD2 matches 10 bases. V trimming: 2 bases; J trimming: 3 bases; junction bases outside the gene matches: 5. Looked up from germline, CDR1 is MRHNA and CDR2 is SNTAGT. The CDR3 is 16 residues long.